The sequence of this T cell receptor (beta chain) was determined in a study of blood T cell repertoires in COVID-19. In germline, CDR1 is MNHEY, CDR2 SVGAGI. The CDR3 is 15 amino acids. V gave up 6 bases and J gave up 3 bases, with 15 bases separating them. Only in-frame clones appear in the TCRdb table, and some are missing; sequencing was by immunoSEQ multiplex PCR. The sample contains about 40,000 clones, approximately 80% of which appear only once. The sample was peripheral blood. The source of this sequence is a woman aged 55-69 years with acute or convalescent COVID-19. The chain joins TRBV6-5 to TRBJ1-5, with TRBD1 as a possible D gene (5 bases). CDR3 bases: TGTGCCAGCAGAAGGAGTGGGGCGGTCAATCAGCCCCAGCATTTT. Amino acid sequence: CASRRSGAVNQPQHF.